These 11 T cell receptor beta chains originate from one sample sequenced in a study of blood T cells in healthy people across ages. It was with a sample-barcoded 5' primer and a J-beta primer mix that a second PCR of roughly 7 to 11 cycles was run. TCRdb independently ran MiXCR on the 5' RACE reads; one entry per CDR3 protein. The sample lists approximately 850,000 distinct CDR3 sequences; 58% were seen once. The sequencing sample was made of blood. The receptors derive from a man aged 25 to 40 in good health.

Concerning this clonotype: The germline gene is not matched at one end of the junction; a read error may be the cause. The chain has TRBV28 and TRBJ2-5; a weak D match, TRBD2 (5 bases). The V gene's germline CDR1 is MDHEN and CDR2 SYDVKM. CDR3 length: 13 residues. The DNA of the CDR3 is TGTGCCAGCAGTTTACGGGGAGTAGAGACCCGGTACTTC. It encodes CASSLRGVETRYF.

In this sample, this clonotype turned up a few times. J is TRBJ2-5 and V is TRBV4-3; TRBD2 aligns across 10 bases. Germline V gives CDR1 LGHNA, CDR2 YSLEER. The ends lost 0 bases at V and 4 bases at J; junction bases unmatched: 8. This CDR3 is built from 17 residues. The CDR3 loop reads CASSQETTAGGIETQYF. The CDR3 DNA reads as TGCGCCAGCAGCCAAGAAACTACAGCGGGAGGGATAGAGACCCAGTACTTC.

The chain's CDR3 is CSARGQGGIDQPQHF. The CDR3 DNA reads TGCAGTGCTAGAGGACAGGGGGGGATAGACCAGCCCCAGCATTTT. V gene TRBV20-1 combines with J gene TRBJ1-5, with 9 bases matching TRBD1. The CDR3 has 15 amino acids. Germline V gives CDR1 DFQATT, CDR2 SNEGSKA (reference sequence). The ends lost 1 base at V and 7 bases at J; junction bases unmatched: 8.

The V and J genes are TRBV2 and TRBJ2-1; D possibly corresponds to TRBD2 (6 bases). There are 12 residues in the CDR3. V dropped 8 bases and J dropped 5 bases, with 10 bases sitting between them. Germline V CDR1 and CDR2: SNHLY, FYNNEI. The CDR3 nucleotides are TGTGCCAGCGCGGGGCAGGACAATGAGCAGTTCTTC. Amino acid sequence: CASAGQDNEQFF.

Here the CDR3 DNA reads TGTGCCATCGCCACAGGGGGGAGTGGCTACACCTTC. This codes for CAIATGGSGYTF. The chain employs TRBV10-3 and TRBJ1-2; 8 nucleotides match TRBD1. Losses at the gene ends were 8 bases for V and 7 bases for J; bases not matched to a gene: 6. In germline, CDR1 is ENHRY, CDR2 SYGVKD. CDR3 length: 12 amino acids.

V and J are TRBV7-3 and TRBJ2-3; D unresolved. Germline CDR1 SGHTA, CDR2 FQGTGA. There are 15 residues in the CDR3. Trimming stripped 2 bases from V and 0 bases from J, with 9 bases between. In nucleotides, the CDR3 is TGTGCCAGCAGCTTAGCGGCGGAAAGCACAGATACGCAGTATTTT. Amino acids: CASSLAAESTDTQYF.

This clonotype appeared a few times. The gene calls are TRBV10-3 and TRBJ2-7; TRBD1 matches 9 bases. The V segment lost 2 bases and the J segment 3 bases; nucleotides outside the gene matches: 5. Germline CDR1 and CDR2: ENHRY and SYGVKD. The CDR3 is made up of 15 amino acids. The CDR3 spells CAISETGQGIYEQYF. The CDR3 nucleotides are TGTGCCATCAGTGAGACGGGACAGGGAATCTACGAGCAGTACTTC.

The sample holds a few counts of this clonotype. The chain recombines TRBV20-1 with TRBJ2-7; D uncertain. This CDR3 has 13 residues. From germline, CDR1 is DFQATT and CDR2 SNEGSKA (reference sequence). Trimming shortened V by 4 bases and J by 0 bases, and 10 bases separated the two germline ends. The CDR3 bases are TGCAGTGCTATGCCGGCAGGCTCCTACGAGCAGTACTTC. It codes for CSAMPAGSYEQYF.

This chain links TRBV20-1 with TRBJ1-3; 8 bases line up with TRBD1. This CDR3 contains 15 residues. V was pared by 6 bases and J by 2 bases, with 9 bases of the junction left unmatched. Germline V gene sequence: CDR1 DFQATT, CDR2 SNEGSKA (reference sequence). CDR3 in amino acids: CSAELGQGTGNTIYF. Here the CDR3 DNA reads TGCAGTGCAGAGCTCGGACAGGGAACTGGAAACACCATATATTTT.

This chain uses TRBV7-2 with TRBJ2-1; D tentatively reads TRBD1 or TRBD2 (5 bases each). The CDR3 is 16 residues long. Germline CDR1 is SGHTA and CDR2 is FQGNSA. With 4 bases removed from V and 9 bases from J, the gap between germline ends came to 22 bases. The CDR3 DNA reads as TGTGCCAGCAGCTCGACGACAGTTGCAAGGAGGAGTGAGCAGTTCTTC. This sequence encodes CASSSTTVARRSEQFF. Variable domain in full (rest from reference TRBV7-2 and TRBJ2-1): GAGVSQSPSNKVTEKGKDVELRCDPISGHTALYWYRQSLGQGLEFLIYFQGNSAPDKSGLPSDRFSAERTGGSVSTLTIQRTQQEDSAVYLCASSSTTVARRSEQFFGPGTRLTVL.

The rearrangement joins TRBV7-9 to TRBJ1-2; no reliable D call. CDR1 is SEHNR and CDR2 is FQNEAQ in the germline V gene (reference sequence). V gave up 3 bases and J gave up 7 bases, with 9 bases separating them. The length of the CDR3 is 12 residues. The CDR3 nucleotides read TGTGCCAGCAGCTTCTGGGGAAGTGGCTACACCTTC. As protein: CASSFWGSGYTF.